This T cell receptor beta chain was profiled in a study of T cells in localized non-small cell lung cancer. This clone was counted only a few times. What it binds is not known. Germline V gene sequence: CDR1 MNHGY, CDR2 SAAAGT. This CDR3 comprises 13 residues. V was pared by 6 bases and J by 3 bases, with 11 bases between. Assay: immunoSEQ multiplex PCR; the TCRdb copy retains only in-frame clones and omits some. Among about 10,000 clones, about 29% were seen once, and the ten largest hold approximately 4.8%. Study-wide points: Heterogeneity stays possible, as sequencing covered only one tumor region. Among the tissues sampled, uninvolved adjacent lung had the highest T cell clonality, above tumor. Prolonged overall survival went with higher T cell density in the blood. There were a median roughly 60 of the top 100 tumor clones appearing in adjacent lung.

The sequencing used lung tumor tissue, collected before any cancer treatment. The chain recombines TRBV6-8 with TRBJ1-1, with D possibly being TRBD1 (6 bases). The receptor was isolated from a man between 40 and 69 years old with stage I lung adenocarcinoma. CDR3 sequence (DNA): TGTGCCAGCAGAAAAGGGGGGTACACTGAAGCTTTCTTT. It encodes CASRKGGYTEAFF.